Described below is a single TCR beta chain sequence and its context. Its target is unknown. Deep-level settings were used for running the assay. Produced via immunoSEQ multiplex PCR; TCRdb's table is partial and in-frame only. Of some 580,000 clones in the sample, roughly 98% were seen once. CD8 cells regarded as naive lacked CD45RO, were positively chosen for CCR7, and omitted terminally differentiated effector memory CD45RA+ cells. The sample comes from a study of shared clonotypes between healthy human individuals. Overall study results and limits: Clonotypes shared by all four donors outscored non-shared clonotypes in generation probability. Only blood was sampled; tissue repertoires likely differ. The sharing of roughly 5% of naive CD4 clonotypes was seen across a few donors.

This CDR3 has 13 residues. Deletions cut 0 bases from V and 1 base from J, with 4 bases between. The germline gives CDR1 GTSNPN, CDR2 SVGIG (reference sequence). The J gene is TRBJ1-5, the V gene TRBV30; D uncertain. Input material: naive CD8+ T cells sorted from blood. The sequence came from a man in his thirties or forties in good health. The CDR3 protein is CAWSVGSNQPQHF. The CDR3 DNA sequence: TGTGCCTGGAGTGTTGGAAGCAATCAGCCCCAGCATTTT.